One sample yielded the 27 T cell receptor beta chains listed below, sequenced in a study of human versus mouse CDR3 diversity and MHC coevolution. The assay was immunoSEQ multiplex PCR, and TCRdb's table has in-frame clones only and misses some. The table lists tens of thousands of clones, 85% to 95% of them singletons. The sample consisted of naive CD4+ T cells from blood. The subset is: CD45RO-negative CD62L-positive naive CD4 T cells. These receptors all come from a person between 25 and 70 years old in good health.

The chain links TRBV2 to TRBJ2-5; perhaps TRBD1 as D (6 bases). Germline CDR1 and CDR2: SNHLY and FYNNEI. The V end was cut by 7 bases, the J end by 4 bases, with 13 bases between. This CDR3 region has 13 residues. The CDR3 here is CASNTGMRETQYF. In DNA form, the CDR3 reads TGTGCCAGCAATACAGGGATGAGAGAGACCCAGTACTTC. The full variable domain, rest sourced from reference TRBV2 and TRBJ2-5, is EPEVTQTPSHQVTQMGQEVILRCVPISNHLYFYWYRQILGQKVEFLVSFYNNEISEKSEIFDDQFSVERPDGSNFTLKIRSTKLEDSAMYFCASNTGMRETQYFGPGTRLLVL.

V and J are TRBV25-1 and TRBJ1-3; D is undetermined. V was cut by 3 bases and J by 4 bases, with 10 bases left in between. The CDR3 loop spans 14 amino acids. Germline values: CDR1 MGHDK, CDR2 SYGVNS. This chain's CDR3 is CASSEQRLGNTIYF. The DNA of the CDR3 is TGTGCCAGCAGTGAGCAGCGGCTCGGAAACACCATATATTTT.

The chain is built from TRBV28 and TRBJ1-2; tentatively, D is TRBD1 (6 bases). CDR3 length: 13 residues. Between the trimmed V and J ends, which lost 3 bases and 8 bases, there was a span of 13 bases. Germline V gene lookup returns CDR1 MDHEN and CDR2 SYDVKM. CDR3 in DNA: TGTGCCAGCAGTTTGTCAGGGGAGAGAGGCTACACCTTC. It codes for CASSLSGERGYTF.

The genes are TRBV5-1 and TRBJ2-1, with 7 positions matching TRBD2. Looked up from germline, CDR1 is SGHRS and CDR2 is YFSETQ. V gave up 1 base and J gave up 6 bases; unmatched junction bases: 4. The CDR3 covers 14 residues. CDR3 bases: TGCGCCAGCAGCTTGAAAGCTAGCGGCAATGAGCAGTTCTTC. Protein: CASSLKASGNEQFF.

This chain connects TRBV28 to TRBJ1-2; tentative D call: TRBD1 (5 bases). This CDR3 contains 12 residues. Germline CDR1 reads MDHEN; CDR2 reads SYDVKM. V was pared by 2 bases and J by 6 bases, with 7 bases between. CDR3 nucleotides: TGTGCCAGCAGTTTAGACAGTGATGGCTACACCTTC. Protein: CASSLDSDGYTF.

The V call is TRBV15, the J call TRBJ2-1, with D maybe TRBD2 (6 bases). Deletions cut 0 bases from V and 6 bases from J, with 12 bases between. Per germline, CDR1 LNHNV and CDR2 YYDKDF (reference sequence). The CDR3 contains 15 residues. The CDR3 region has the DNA TGTGCCACCAGCAGAGACAGGGTGGGAGGCAATGAGCAGTTCTTC. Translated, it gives CATSRDRVGGNEQFF.

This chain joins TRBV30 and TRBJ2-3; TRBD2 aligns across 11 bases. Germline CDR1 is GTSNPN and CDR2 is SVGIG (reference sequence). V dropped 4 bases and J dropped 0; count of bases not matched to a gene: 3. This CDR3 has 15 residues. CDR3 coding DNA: TGTGCCTGGACCCGGACTAGCGGGAGCACAGATACGCAGTATTTT. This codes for CAWTRTSGSTDTQYF.

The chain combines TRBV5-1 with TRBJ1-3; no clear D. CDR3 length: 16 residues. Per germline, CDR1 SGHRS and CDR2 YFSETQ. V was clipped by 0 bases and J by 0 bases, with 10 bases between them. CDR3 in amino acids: CASSLDSGFSGNTIYF. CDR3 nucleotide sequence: TGCGCCAGCAGCTTGGATTCAGGATTCTCTGGAAACACCATATATTTT. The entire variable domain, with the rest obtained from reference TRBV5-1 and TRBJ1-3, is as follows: KAGVTQTPRYLIKTRGQQVTLSCSPISGHRSVSWYQQTPGQGLQFLFEYFSETQRNKGNFPGRFSGRQFSNSRSEMNVSTLELGDSALYLCASSLDSGFSGNTIYFGEGSWLTVV.

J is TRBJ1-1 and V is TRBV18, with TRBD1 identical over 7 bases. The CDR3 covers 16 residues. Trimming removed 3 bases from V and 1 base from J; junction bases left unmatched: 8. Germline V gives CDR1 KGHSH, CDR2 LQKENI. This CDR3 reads CASSPRNRGGNTEAFF. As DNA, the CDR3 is TGTGCCAGCTCACCGCGAAACAGGGGAGGGAACACTGAAGCTTTCTTT.

CDR3 protein: CASSHLGQEVRSPLHF. CDR3 sequence (DNA): TGCGCCAGCAGCCACCTGGGACAGGAGGTCAGGTCACCCCTCCACTTT. The V and J genes are TRBV4-1 and TRBJ1-6; 8 positions agree with TRBD1. The CDR3 length is 16 residues. Germline CDR1 is MGHRA and CDR2 is YSYEKL. Trimming at V came to 3 bases and at J to 10 bases, leaving 11 bases not matched to a gene.

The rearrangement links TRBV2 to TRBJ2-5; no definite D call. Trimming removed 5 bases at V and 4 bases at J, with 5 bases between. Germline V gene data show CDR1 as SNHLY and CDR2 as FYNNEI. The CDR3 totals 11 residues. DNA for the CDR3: TGTGCCAGCAGTCAGATAGAGACCCAGTACTTC. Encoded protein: CASSQIETQYF.

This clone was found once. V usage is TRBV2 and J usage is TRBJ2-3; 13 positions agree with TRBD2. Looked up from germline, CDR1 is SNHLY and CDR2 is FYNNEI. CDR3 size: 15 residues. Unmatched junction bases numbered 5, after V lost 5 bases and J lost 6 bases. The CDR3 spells CASSQGLAGRDTQYF. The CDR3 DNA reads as TGTGCCAGCAGTCAGGGACTAGCGGGAAGGGATACGCAGTATTTT.

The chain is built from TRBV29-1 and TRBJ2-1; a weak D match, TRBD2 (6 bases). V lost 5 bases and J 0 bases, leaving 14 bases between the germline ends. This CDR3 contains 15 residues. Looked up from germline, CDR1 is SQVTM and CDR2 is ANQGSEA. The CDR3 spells CSVQKRAFSYNEQFF. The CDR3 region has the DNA TGCAGCGTTCAAAAGCGGGCCTTCTCCTACAATGAGCAGTTCTTC.

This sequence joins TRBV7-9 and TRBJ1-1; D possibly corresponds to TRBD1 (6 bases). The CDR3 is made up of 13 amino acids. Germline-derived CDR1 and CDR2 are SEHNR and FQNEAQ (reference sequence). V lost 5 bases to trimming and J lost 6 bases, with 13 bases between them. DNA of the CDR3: TGTGCCAGCAGCCTACGGGACATTCCTGAAGCTTTCTTT. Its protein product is CASSLRDIPEAFF.

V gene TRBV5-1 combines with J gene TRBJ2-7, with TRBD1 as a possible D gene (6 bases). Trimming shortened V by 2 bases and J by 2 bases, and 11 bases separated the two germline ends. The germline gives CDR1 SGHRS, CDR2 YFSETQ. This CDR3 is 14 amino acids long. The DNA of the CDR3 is TGCGCCAGCAGCTTAACAGGGTCGCCCTACGAGCAGTACTTC. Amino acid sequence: CASSLTGSPYEQYF.

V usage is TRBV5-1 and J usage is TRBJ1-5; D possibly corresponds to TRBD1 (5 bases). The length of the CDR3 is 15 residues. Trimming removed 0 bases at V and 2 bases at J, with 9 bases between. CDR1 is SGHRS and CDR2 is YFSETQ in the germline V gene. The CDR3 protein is CASSLVTRGNQPQHF. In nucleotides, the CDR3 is TGCGCCAGCAGCTTGGTGACCAGGGGCAATCAGCCCCAGCATTTT. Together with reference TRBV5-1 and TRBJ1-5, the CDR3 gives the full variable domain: KAGVTQTPRYLIKTRGQQVTLSCSPISGHRSVSWYQQTPGQGLQFLFEYFSETQRNKGNFPGRFSGRQFSNSRSEMNVSTLELGDSALYLCASSLVTRGNQPQHFGDGTRLSIL.

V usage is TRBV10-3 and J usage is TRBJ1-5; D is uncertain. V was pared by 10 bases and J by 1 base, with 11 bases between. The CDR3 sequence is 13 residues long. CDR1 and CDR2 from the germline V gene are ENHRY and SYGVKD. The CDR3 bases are TGTGCCACCGGACGGGAAAGCAATCAGCCCCAGCATTTT. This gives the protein CATGRESNQPQHF.

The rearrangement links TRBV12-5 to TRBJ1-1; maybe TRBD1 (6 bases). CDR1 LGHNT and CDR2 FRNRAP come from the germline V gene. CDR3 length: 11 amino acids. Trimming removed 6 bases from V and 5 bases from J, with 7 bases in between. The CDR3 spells CASGRGTEAFF. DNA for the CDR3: TGTGCTAGTGGGAGGGGGACTGAAGCTTTCTTT.

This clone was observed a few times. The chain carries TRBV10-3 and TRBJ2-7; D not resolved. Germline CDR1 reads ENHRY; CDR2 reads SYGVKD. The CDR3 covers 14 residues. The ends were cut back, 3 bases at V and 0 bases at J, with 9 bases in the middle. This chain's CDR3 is CAISDGSSSYEQYF. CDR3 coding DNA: TGTGCCATCAGTGACGGATCTAGCTCCTACGAGCAGTACTTC.

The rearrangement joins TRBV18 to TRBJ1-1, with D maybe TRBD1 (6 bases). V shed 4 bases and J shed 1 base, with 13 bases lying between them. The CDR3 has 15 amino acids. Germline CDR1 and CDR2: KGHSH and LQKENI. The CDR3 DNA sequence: TGTGCCAGCTCACAACCGACAGGTCAGAACACTGAAGCTTTCTTT. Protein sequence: CASSQPTGQNTEAFF. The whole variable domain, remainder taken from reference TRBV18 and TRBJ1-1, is NAGVMQNPRHLVRRRGQEARLRCSPMKGHSHVYWYRQLPEEGLKFMVYLQKENIIDESGMPKERFSAEFPKEGPSILRIQQVVRGDSAAYFCASSQPTGQNTEAFFGQGTRLTVV.

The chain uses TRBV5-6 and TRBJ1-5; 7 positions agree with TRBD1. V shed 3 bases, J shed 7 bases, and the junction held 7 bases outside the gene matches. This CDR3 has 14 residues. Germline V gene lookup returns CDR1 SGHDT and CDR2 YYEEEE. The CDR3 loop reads CASSSTGEDQPQHF. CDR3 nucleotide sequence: TGTGCCAGCAGCTCAACAGGGGAGGACCAGCCCCAGCATTTT.

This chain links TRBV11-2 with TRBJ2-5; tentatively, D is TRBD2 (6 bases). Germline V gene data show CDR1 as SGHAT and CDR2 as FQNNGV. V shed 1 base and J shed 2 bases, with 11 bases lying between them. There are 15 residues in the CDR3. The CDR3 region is CASSLAGGNQETQYF. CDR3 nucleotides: TGTGCCAGCAGCTTAGCAGGAGGGAATCAAGAGACCCAGTACTTC. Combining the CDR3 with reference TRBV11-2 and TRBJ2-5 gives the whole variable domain EAGVAQSPRYKIIEKRQSVAFWCNPISGHATLYWYQQILGQGPKLLIQFQNNGVVDDSQLPKDRFSAERLKGVDSTLKIQPAKLEDSAVYLCASSLAGGNQETQYFGPGTRLLVL.

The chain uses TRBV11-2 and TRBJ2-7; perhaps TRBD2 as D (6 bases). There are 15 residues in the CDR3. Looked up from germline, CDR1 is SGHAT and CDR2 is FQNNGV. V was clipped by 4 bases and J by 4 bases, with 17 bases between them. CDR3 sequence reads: CASSWSLSGEYEQYF. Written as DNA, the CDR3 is TGTGCCAGCAGCTGGAGCCTGTCGGGAGAATACGAGCAGTACTTC.

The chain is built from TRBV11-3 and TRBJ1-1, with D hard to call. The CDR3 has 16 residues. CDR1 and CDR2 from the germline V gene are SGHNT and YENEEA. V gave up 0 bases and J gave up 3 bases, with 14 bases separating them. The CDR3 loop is CASSLDLGKRDTEAFF. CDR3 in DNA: TGTGCCAGCAGCTTAGATCTCGGGAAACGGGACACTGAAGCTTTCTTT.

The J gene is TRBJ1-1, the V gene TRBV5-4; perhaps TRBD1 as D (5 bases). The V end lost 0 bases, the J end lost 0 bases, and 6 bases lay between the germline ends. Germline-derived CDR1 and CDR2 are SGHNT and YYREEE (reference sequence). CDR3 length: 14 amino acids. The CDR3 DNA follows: TGTGCCAGCAGCTTGGACAGGCTGAACACTGAAGCTTTCTTT. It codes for CASSLDRLNTEAFF.

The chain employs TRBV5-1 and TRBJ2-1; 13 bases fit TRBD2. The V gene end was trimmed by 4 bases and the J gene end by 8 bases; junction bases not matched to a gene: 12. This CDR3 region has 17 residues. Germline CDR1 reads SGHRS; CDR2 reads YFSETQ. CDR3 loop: CASSPGLLAGGPDEQFF. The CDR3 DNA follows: TGCGCCAGCAGCCCGGGGTTACTAGCGGGAGGGCCGGATGAGCAGTTCTTC.

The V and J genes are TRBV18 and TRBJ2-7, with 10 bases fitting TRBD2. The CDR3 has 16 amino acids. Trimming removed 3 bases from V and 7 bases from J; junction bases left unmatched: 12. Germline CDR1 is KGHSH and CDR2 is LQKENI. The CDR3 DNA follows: TGTGCCAGCTCACCTTCTATTAGCGGGAGGAGAGGTGAGCAGTACTTC. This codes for CASSPSISGRRGEQYF.